This TCR beta chain was documented in a study of T cells in Graves' hyperthyroidism and ophthalmopathy. Germline trimming cut 3 bases from V and 7 bases from J; bases unmatched to any gene: 10. Per the germline V gene, CDR1 is KGHSH and CDR2 is LQKENI. CDR3 length: 15 amino acids. Diagnosis of hyperthyroidism was new in patients aged 18 to 65, and its duration was under 2 months. Regions amplified from RNA transcripts were the TCR beta CDR3 regions. With the HTBI primer set, the TCR CDR3 went through a first round of RT-PCR. TCRdb analysed the multiplex PCR reads with MiXCR anew, one entry per CDR3 protein. This table holds 470,000 or so distinct CDR3 sequences, less than 25% found once.

Sequencing was carried out using blood. This sequence originates from a man in his late teens or twenties with Graves' hyperthyroidism. V gene TRBV18 combines with J gene TRBJ2-7, with 9 bases matching TRBD1. CDR3 in DNA: TGTGCCAGCTCACCGTCCGGGACAGGGTTGGGGGAGCAGTACTTC. Its translation is CASSPSGTGLGEQYF.